The rows below give T cell receptor beta chains drawn from one sample of a study of OX40 agonist ivuxolimab in advanced cancers. Clones were read by immunoSEQ multiplex PCR, and TCRdb kept only the in-frame ones, dropping some. Among about 21,000 clones, about 86% were seen once, and the ten largest hold around 17%. This specimen consisted of CD4+ or CD8+ T cells sorted from blood, obtained in a trial of the OX40 agonist ivuxolimab. These TCRs come from an adult with an advanced solid tumor such as melanoma, head and neck, liver or kidney cancer. Both conserved end residues are trimmed from each CDR3.

v_call cdr3_aa
TRBV7-8 ASSLVGGQNPRNTQY
TRBV6-4 ASSGVAGDTGELF
TRBV9 ASSVVSGGFSTLH
TRBV5-4 ASFSQTAFSYNEQF
TRBV5-4 ASSSDRAADTQY
TRBV2 ASRGDSYEQY
TRBV18 ASSPLGTSGSRETQY
TRBV11-2 ASSNSGFSTDTQY
TRBV9 ASSVTGTANTEAF
TRBV6-4 ASSAGRDTEAF
TRBV7-3 ASSSGLAGVNEQF
TRBV7-3 ASSSSGGANTGELF
TRBV7-2 ASSWGQASYEQY
TRBV4-3 ASSQDRSRATQY
TRBV5-4 ASSGTGESYEQY
TRBV15 ATSRGGDSYEQY
TRBV7-2 ASSRTGGYEQY
TRBV7-2 ASSSDRGASGYT
TRBV7-8 ASSLTGGFSYEQY
TRBV14 ASSQGRRNFNEKLF
TRBV18 ASSPNRGGAGLGTEAF
TRBV4-1 ASSPTLVRAGSASNEKLF
TRBV7-6 ASSLTGGTSRETQY
TRBV6-5 ASSYSHEGNNSPLH
TRBV10-3 AISTGTGIQTQY
TRBV9 ASSVTGGQETQY
TRBV2 ASSVHENTEAF
TRBV7-6 ASSSRAGKRILYEQY
TRBV7-9 ASSLSLAGGPDTQY
TRBV5-1 ASSAQGQSNEKLF
TRBV19 ASSIAASGGSYNEQF
TRBV18 ASSPSVYEQY
TRBV6-6 ASTKRGTETQY
TRBV19 ASSSGQGHTGELF
TRBV6-6 ASSYSQGGYT
TRBV6-6 ASGLAGPNEQF
TRBV6-4 ATISPLYRREAF
TRBV4-3 ASSQDGREGEQY
TRBV6-6 ASSLLDRDGYT
TRBV5-4 ASSLPTGGLLEAF
TRBV5-1 ASRVISGGEKLF
TRBV5-4 ASTGPPYGYT
TRBV7-8 ASSRKTGLTEAF
TRBV15 ATSTWREGPDEQF
TRBV2 ASSEDRTTNEKLF
TRBV7-8 ASSPDVNSNQPQH
TRBV27 ASSLERGTDTQY
TRBV19 ASSKDGDTEAF
TRBV19 ASSVQRNTEAF